Presented here are 11 T cell receptor beta chains from one specimen sequenced in a study of PD-1 blockade in classical Hodgkin lymphoma. Every patient was affected by relapse after autologous stem cell transplantation, while exposure to brentuximab vedotin was not uniform. Method: immunoSEQ multiplex PCR; TCRdb's copy keeps in-frame clones and lacks some. This sample yields about 98,000 clones, of which roughly 92% are seen a single time; less than 3% belongs to the top ten. Sample: peripheral blood mononuclear cells (PBMCs), taken at baseline. The source of these receptors is a human donor with classical Hodgkin lymphoma.

V usage is TRBV29-1 and J usage is TRBJ2-7; D may be TRBD1 or TRBD2 (5 bases each). The CDR3 length is 15 residues. CDR1 is SQVTM, CDR2 ANQGSEA, per germline. The V end lost 4 bases, the J end lost 0 bases, and 16 bases lay between the germline ends. The CDR3 spells CSVGGIGTDSYEQYF. CDR3 in DNA: TGCAGCGTTGGGGGAATCGGGACGGACTCCTACGAGCAGTACTTC.

The genes are TRBV4-1 and TRBJ1-1, with D unresolved. The germline V gene encodes CDR1 MGHRA and CDR2 YSYEKL. Deletions cut 0 bases from V and 8 bases from J, with 16 bases between. CDR3 length equals 15 residues. CDR3: CASSQETPRGEEAFF. DNA of the CDR3: TGCGCCAGCAGCCAAGAAACCCCGCGGGGAGAAGAAGCTTTCTTT.

The V and J genes are TRBV7-3 and TRBJ2-2; TRBD2 agrees at 8 bases. The germline V gene encodes CDR1 SGHTA and CDR2 FQGTGA. The CDR3 runs 17 residues. V lost 1 base and J lost 7; bases outside the gene matches: 11. The CDR3 is CASSLKVAGSSVGELFF. CDR3 sequence (DNA): TGTGCCAGCAGCTTAAAAGTAGCGGGAAGTAGTGTCGGGGAGCTGTTTTTT.

The V and J genes are TRBV11-3 and TRBJ2-7, with 8 bases identical to TRBD1. This CDR3 is built from 15 residues. Looked up from germline, CDR1 is SGHNT and CDR2 is YENEEA. Unmatched junction bases numbered 3, after V lost 1 base and J lost 1 base. CDR3 loop: CASSLAGTGSYEQYF. The CDR3 bases are TGTGCCAGCAGCTTAGCCGGGACAGGATCCTACGAGCAGTACTTC.

The count of this clone is one. The V gene is TRBV11-2, the J gene TRBJ2-7; 8 bases map to TRBD1. The trim removed 3 bases at V and 0 bases at J, leaving 10 bases unmatched. The CDR3 is made up of 17 amino acids. The V gene's germline CDR1 is SGHAT and CDR2 FQNNGV. Here the CDR3 reads CASSFILQGAGSYEQYF. The CDR3 DNA reads TGTGCCAGCAGCTTCATTTTGCAGGGGGCGGGCTCCTACGAGCAGTACTTC.

As DNA, the CDR3 is TGTGCCAGCAGCCAGAGCGGGAGACGGAATGAGCAGTTCTTC. Translating it yields CASSQSGRRNEQFF. The chain couples TRBV5-5 to TRBJ2-1, with 8 bases that match TRBD2. The germline gives CDR1 SGHKS, CDR2 YYEKEE (reference sequence). CDR3 length: 14 residues. J gave up 7 bases and V 4 bases, and 7 bases lay outside the gene matches.

This rearrangement joins TRBV6-1 to TRBJ2-6; no firm D call. The CDR3 has 18 amino acids. V was pared by 4 bases and J by 0 bases, with 16 bases between. CDR1 is MNHNS and CDR2 is SASEGT in the germline V gene. The CDR3 is CASSVVSVTFSGANVLTF. The CDR3 bases are TGTGCCAGCAGTGTAGTGTCGGTGACGTTCTCTGGGGCCAACGTCCTGACTTTC.

The chain couples TRBV7-9 to TRBJ2-7; no firm D call. V was clipped by 5 bases and J by 2 bases, with 4 bases between them. Germline V gene sequence: CDR1 SEHNR, CDR2 FQNEAQ (reference sequence). The CDR3 runs 11 residues. CDR3 sequence reads: CASSVTYEQYF. Here the CDR3 DNA reads TGTGCCAGCAGCGTAACCTACGAGCAGTACTTC. The variable domain in full, completed from reference TRBV7-9 and TRBJ2-7, reads DTGVSQNPRHKITKRGQNVTFRCDPISEHNRLYWYRQTLGQGPEFLTYFQNEAQLEKSRLLSDRFSAERPKGSFSTLEIQRTEQGDSAMYLCASSVTYEQYFGPGTRLTVT.

The rearrangement uses TRBV5-4 and TRBJ2-7; D possibly corresponds to TRBD1 (5 bases). This CDR3 comprises 20 residues. CDR1 is SGHNT and CDR2 is YYREEE in the germline V gene (reference sequence). Trimming removed 2 bases at V and 0 bases at J, with 27 bases between. CDR3 sequence reads: CASSFYLDMSNYDSSYEQYF. CDR3 nucleotide sequence: TGTGCCAGCAGCTTTTATCTAGACATGTCCAACTATGACAGCTCCTACGAGCAGTACTTC.

This rearrangement joins TRBV28 to TRBJ1-5, with D uncertain. The V and J ends lost 5 bases and 5 bases respectively, with 7 bases between them. Per the germline V gene, CDR1 is MDHEN and CDR2 is SYDVKM. The CDR3 runs 12 residues. Here the CDR3 DNA reads TGTGCCAGCAGTCCACCCCATCAGCCCCAGCATTTT. This codes for CASSPPHQPQHF. Combining the CDR3 with reference TRBV28 and TRBJ1-5 gives the whole variable domain DVKVTQSSRYLVKRTGEKVFLECVQDMDHENMFWYRQDPGLGLRLIYFSYDVKMKEKGDIPEGYSVSREKKERFSLILESASTNQTSMYLCASSPPHQPQHFGDGTRLSIL.

V gene TRBV25-1 combines with J gene TRBJ1-1, with D tentatively TRBD1 (6 bases). V lost 6 bases, J lost 6 bases, and 17 bases lay in between. Looked up from germline, CDR1 is MGHDK and CDR2 is SYGVNS. CDR3 length equals 14 residues. The CDR3 loop is CASRSLPQGSEAFF. The CDR3 DNA reads as TGTGCCAGCAGGTCACTTCCACAGGGATCTGAAGCTTTCTTT.